This T cell receptor (beta chain) came from a study of blood T cell repertoires in COVID-19. Allocation to cohorts depended on clinical history reported by the participants. A case of COVID-19 had been met by exposed participants within 2 weeks before study entry. Assay used: immunoSEQ multiplex PCR; TCRdb lists only in-frame clones, some missing. Altogether approximately 140,000 clones are present, 87% being singletons, with the ten largest covering 4%. Looked up from germline, CDR1 is LGHNA and CDR2 is YSLEER. V was clipped by 4 bases and J by 3 bases, with 9 bases between them. The CDR3 extends over 13 amino acids.

The sequence came from a woman in her thirties or forties who had been exposed to COVID-19. The J gene is TRBJ1-1, the V gene TRBV4-3; D is undetermined. The specimen sequenced was PBMCs or T cells enriched from blood (not recorded which). The CDR3, as DNA: TGCGCCAGCAGCCTCACGGGAGACACTGAAGCTTTCTTT. Translating it yields CASSLTGDTEAFF.